This T cell receptor (beta chain) was recorded in a study of post-analysis software for immune sequencing data. Study-wide background: Disease courses included relapsing-remitting, secondary progressive and progressive-relapsing multiple sclerosis.

Study results and caveats: TRBV5-6, TRBV5-1 and TRBV20-1 were among roughly five TRBV segments more frequent in patients than controls. Pronounced co-clustering by F measure was evident among identically batched samples. Among multiple sclerosis patients, normalized Chao1 diversity was significantly below that of controls.

Trimming removed 4 bases at V and 4 bases at J, with 13 bases between. Germline values: CDR1 LGHDT, CDR2 YNNKEL (reference sequence). The CDR3 loop spans 15 amino acids. The library was made from cDNA and included unique molecular identifiers. It was from approximately 0.91 to 9.4 million T cells that some 500,000 cDNA molecules came. TCRdb reprocessed the PCR reads via MiXCR and lists one record per CDR3 protein. This repertoire shows around 400,000 distinct CDR3 sequences, approximately 42% found once; its top ten account for around 8%. On this clonotype: Its antigen is undetermined.

The V call is TRBV3-1, the J call TRBJ2-2; D is possibly TRBD2 (6 bases). The sequence derives from a girl aged 2 to 9 with multiple sclerosis. Sequencing used blood. The CDR3 DNA reads as TGTGCCAGCAGCCGCTTTGCGGGGTCCACCGGGGAGCTGTTTTTT. Its translation is CASSRFAGSTGELFF.